This entry concerns a single T cell receptor beta chain. The target antigen is unknown. Libraries were prepared by immunoSEQ multiplex PCR; TCRdb keeps only in-frame clonotypes and omits some of them. The table has 98,000 or so clones, nearly 95% seen once. The data originate from a study of siplizumab effects on memory and regulatory T cells. General study points: Naive or memory phenotype was unassignable for roughly 80-96% of proliferating CD4+ or CD8+ clones.

This CDR3 spans 14 amino acids. V was trimmed by 2 bases and J by 2 bases, leaving 10 bases between them. CDR1 PRHDT and CDR2 FYEKMQ come from the germline V gene (reference sequence). The source of this sequence is a human donor in good health. The chain has TRBV13 and TRBJ2-7; a weak D match, TRBD1 (5 bases). The specimen sequenced was Tregs sorted from blood. Written as DNA, the CDR3 is TGTGCCAGCAGCTTAAGGGGAATAACCTACGAGCAGTACTTC. Protein product: CASSLRGITYEQYF.